Presented here are 14 T cell receptor beta chains from one specimen sequenced in a study of graft-versus-host responses after intestinal transplantation. Here immunoSEQ multiplex PCR was the method, and the copy in TCRdb shows in-frame clones only, minus some. The sample lists just under 8,000 clones; over 95% were seen once. Sequences were derived from PBMCs, sampled 23 days after intestinal transplant. The source is a human patient who received an intestinal transplant, so some T cells may come from the graft donor.

This clone has a single count. J is TRBJ2-3 and V is TRBV27; D remains unclear. Looked up from germline, CDR1 is MNHEY and CDR2 is SMNVEV (reference sequence). The CDR3 runs to 13 residues. V was pared by 5 bases and J by 3 bases, with 9 bases between. CDR3 in amino acids: CASSGSLTDTQYF. For the CDR3, the DNA is TGTGCCAGCAGTGGAAGCTTGACAGATACGCAGTATTTT.

This chain uses TRBV6-1 with TRBJ1-2; D call uncertain. Germline CDR1 and CDR2: MNHNS and SASEGT. The CDR3 runs to 8 residues. Trimming pared 5 bases from V and 10 bases from J, leaving 2 bases between. CDR3 sequence: CASSPYTF. As DNA, the CDR3 is TGTGCCAGCAGTCCCTACACCTTC.

The chain couples TRBV5-8 to TRBJ2-5; D is ambiguous. The DNA end lines up better with TRBJ2-7; the J call may be wrong. This CDR3 contains 14 residues. Germline V gene sequence: CDR1 SGHTS, CDR2 YDEGEE. CDR3 sequence: CASSWSASSYEQYF. The CDR3 DNA reads as TGTGCCAGCAGTTGGTCGGCGAGCTCCTACGAGCAGTACTTC.

This sequence joins TRBV5-5 and TRBJ1-2; maybe TRBD1 (5 bases). Germline V CDR1 and CDR2: SGHKS, YYEKEE (reference sequence). The CDR3 runs 17 residues. V was trimmed by 0 bases and J by 8 bases, leaving 23 bases between them. The CDR3 DNA is TGTGCCAGCAGCTTGGGGAGCAGGGACTTGAGTCGTGGAGGCTACACCTTC. As protein: CASSLGSRDLSRGGYTF.

CDR3 bases: TGTGCCAGCAGCTCCATAACAGGGATTGGGGGCACTGAAGCTTTCTTT. Translation gives CASSSITGIGGTEAFF. V is TRBV7-4 and J is TRBJ1-1; D might be TRBD1 (6 bases). The CDR3 is 16 amino acids. Trimming left V 4 bases short and J 4 bases short, with 19 bases between. Germline V gene lookup returns CDR1 SGHVT and CDR2 SQSDAQ.

This chain uses TRBV4-1 with TRBJ1-2; a possible D gene is TRBD1 (6 bases). V was trimmed by 1 base and J by 4 bases, leaving 19 bases between them. CDR1 is MGHRA and CDR2 is YSYEKL in the germline V gene. This CDR3 is built from 17 residues. CDR3 sequence: CASSQGPTGRHPYGYTF. In nucleotides, the CDR3 is TGCGCCAGCAGCCAAGGACCGACAGGCCGACACCCCTATGGCTACACCTTC.

This clone was picked up one time. The chain combines TRBV19 with TRBJ2-2; D call uncertain. Trimming left V 7 bases short and J 6 bases short, with 15 bases between. The CDR3 runs 14 residues. Germline-derived CDR1 and CDR2 are LNHDA and SQIVND (reference sequence). DNA of the CDR3: TGTGCCAGTACGGCGATCACGGGCCCCGGGGAGCTGTTTTTT. Its protein product is CASTAITGPGELFF.

The chain uses TRBV6-5 and TRBJ2-7, with D possibly matching TRBD1 (6 bases). CDR3 length: 15 amino acids. Trimming left V 2 bases short and J 3 bases short, with 14 bases between. The germline V gene encodes CDR1 MNHEY and CDR2 SVGAGI. The CDR3 loop reads CASSYQTVQGYEQYF. CDR3 DNA: TGTGCCAGCAGTTACCAGACGGTACAGGGCTACGAGCAGTACTTC.

The chain carries TRBV14 and TRBJ2-7; no firm D call. The CDR3 totals 13 residues. V was trimmed by 0 bases and J by 5 bases, leaving 8 bases between them. Germline-derived CDR1 and CDR2 are SGHDN and FVKESK. CDR3 sequence: CASSQDDADEQYF. The CDR3 nucleotides read TGTGCCAGCAGCCAAGATGACGCGGACGAGCAGTACTTC.

In this sample, this clone turned up once. The chain has TRBV4-1 and TRBJ2-1, with 8 bases identical to TRBD2. Germline V gene sequence: CDR1 MGHRA, CDR2 YSYEKL. Trimming cost V 2 bases and J 3 bases; bases outside gene matches: 6. The CDR3 has 16 amino acids. The CDR3 coding sequence is TGCGCCAGCAGCCAAAGTTCGGCGGGAGGCTACAATGAGCAGTTCTTC. It is translated as CASSQSSAGGYNEQFF.

The chain couples TRBV30 to TRBJ1-4, with a possible D match to TRBD1 (6 bases). The V end was cut by 4 bases, the J end by 1 base, with 7 bases between. The CDR3 extends over 13 amino acids. CDR1 is GTSNPN, CDR2 SVGIG, per germline (reference sequence). The CDR3 bases are TGTGCCTGGAACAGGGTAACTAATGAAAAACTGTTTTTT. Translated, it gives CAWNRVTNEKLFF.

The table lists this clone with a count of one. The CDR3 here is CASRKGLARPDEQFF. Written as DNA, the CDR3 is TGTGCCAGCAGGAAGGGACTAGCTAGGCCCGATGAGCAGTTCTTC. J is TRBJ2-1 and V is TRBV6-1; the match to TRBD2 covers 9 bases. The length of the CDR3 is 15 residues. Germline CDR1 reads MNHNS; CDR2 reads SASEGT. The V and J ends lost 6 bases and 8 bases, in that order; junction bases with no gene match: 11.

V is TRBV10-3 and J is TRBJ2-7, with TRBD2 matching over 14 bases. With 0 bases clipped from V and 0 bases from J, the junction kept 10 bases outside the gene matches. CDR1 and CDR2 from the germline V gene are ENHRY and SYGVKD. This CDR3 has 20 residues. CDR3 coding DNA: TGTGCCATCAGTGAGTCGATGGGACTAGCGGGGGCCTCTGGCTCCTACGAGCAGTACTTC. It specifies CAISESMGLAGASGSYEQYF.

The chain has TRBV6-5 and TRBJ2-1, with TRBD2 identical over 7 bases. V was clipped by 4 bases and J by 7 bases; unmatched bases: 7. The CDR3 runs 14 residues. Germline-derived CDR1 and CDR2 are MNHEY and SVGAGI. CDR3 protein: CASSFSGGVNEQFF. Written as DNA, the CDR3 is TGTGCCAGCAGTTTCTCGGGGGGAGTGAATGAGCAGTTCTTC.